A selection of T cell receptor beta chains follows, all from one sample in a study of blood T cell repertoires in COVID-19. Sequencing was performed with immunoSEQ multiplex PCR; in TCRdb, only in-frame clones are kept and a portion is missing. Of around 200,000 clones listed, roughly 89% are singletons. Sequencing was carried out using peripheral blood. The receptors originated from a woman between 18 and 30 years old who had recovered from COVID-19. Both conserved end residues are part of each CDR3. Each record gives: clone size, D gene, J gene, V gene, CDR3 protein, CDR3 DNA. D genes are given only for firm matches. Size is omitted from some rows. Given values are once, few, many or a class for expanded clones.

- | TRBD1 | TRBJ1-5 | TRBV19 | CASSRGTGEKNQPQHF | TGTGCCAGTAGTAGAGGGACAGGAGAAAAGAATCAGCCCCAGCATTTT
- | TRBD1 | TRBJ2-1 | TRBV4-1 | CASSQVGQGYNEQFF | TGCGCCAGCAGCCAAGTGGGACAGGGGTACAATGAGCAGTTCTTC
- | - | TRBJ2-7 | TRBV4-3 | CASSQGGGSYEQYF | TGCGCCAGCAGCCAAGGGGGCGGTTCCTACGAGCAGTACTTC
- | TRBD1 | TRBJ1-1 | TRBV18 | CASSARTGPGENTEAFF | TGTGCCAGCTCAGCAAGGACAGGGCCTGGGGAGAACACTGAAGCTTTCTTT
- | - | TRBJ2-3 | TRBV27 | CASSEASDSTDTQYF | TGTGCCAGCAGTGAGGCTAGCGACAGCACAGATACGCAGTATTTT
- | - | TRBJ1-4 | TRBV30 | CAWSSRLLEKLFF | TGTGCCTGGAGTTCTCGACTTCTTGAAAAACTGTTTTTT
- | TRBD1 | TRBJ1-5 | TRBV18 | CASSSTGQGSNQPQHF | TGTGCCAGCTCATCTACCGGACAGGGGAGCAATCAGCCCCAGCATTTT
- | - | TRBJ1-4 | TRBV5-1 | CASSLDGLNEKLFF | TGCGCCAGCAGCTTGGATGGCCTGAATGAAAAACTGTTTTTT
- | - | TRBJ2-2 | TRBV2 | CASSRLRGNTGELFF | TGTGCCAGCAGTCGTCTTAGGGGGAACACCGGGGAGCTGTTTTTT
- | - | TRBJ2-5 | TRBV7-2 | CASSLAGTETQYF | TGTGCCAGCAGCTTAGCGGGCACAGAGACCCAGTACTTC
- | - | TRBJ2-5 | TRBV5-4 | CASSPGTSRTQYF | TGTGCCAGCAGCCCGGGGACATCTCGGACCCAGTACTTC
medium-sized | - | TRBJ1-4 | TRBV19 | CASSGRRFF | TGTGCCAGTAGTGGGCGACGCTTTTTT
- | TRBD1 | TRBJ1-1 | TRBV2 | CASSSTGTGGPGEAFF | TGTGCCAGCAGTAGTACCGGGACAGGGGGGCCGGGTGAAGCTTTCTTT
- | TRBD1 | TRBJ1-6 | TRBV19 | CASNAGTEIFLLHF | TGTGCCAGTAACGCCGGGACAGAAATTTTTCTCCTCCACTTT
once | - | TRBJ1-1 | TRBV5-1 | CASSSGAGENTEAFF | TGCGCCAGCAGCAGCGGGGCAGGGGAGAACACTGAAGCTTTCTTT
- | TRBD1 | TRBJ2-7 | TRBV7-2 | CASSLQGALYEQYF | TGTGCCAGCAGCTTACAGGGGGCTCTCTACGAGCAGTACTTC
- | - | TRBJ2-1 | TRBV19 | CASSKPPGQQIIF | TGTGCCAGTAGTAAACCCCCGGGACAACAAATTATCTTC
- | - | TRBJ1-2 | TRBV5-6 | CASSLPNVLPSGYTF | TGTGCCAGCAGCTTGCCCAACGTGCTACCTAGTGGCTACACCTTC
- | - | TRBJ2-1 | TRBV11-1 | CASSLSGWLDNEQFF | TGTGCCAGCAGCCTGAGCGGATGGCTAGACAATGAGCAGTTCTTC
- | - | TRBJ1-6 | TRBV6-2/TRBV6-3 | CASSRPNSYNSPLHF | TGTGCCAGCAGCCGGCCAAACTCCTATAATTCACCCCTCCACTTT
- | TRBD1 | TRBJ1-4 | TRBV2 | CASSWTGTGGEKLFF | TGTGCCAGCAGTTGGACCGGGACAGGTGGTGAAAAACTGTTTTTT
- | TRBD1 | TRBJ2-1 | TRBV19 | CASSWQGEYEQFF | TGTGCCAGTAGTTGGCAGGGGGAGTATGAGCAGTTCTTC
- | TRBD1 | TRBJ2-3 | TRBV18 | CASSPDRGLTDTQYF | TGTGCCAGCTCACCAGACAGGGGACTCACAGATACGCAGTATTTT
- | TRBD1 | TRBJ1-5 | TRBV7-9 | CASSSDDRVKSNQPQHF | TGTGCCAGCAGCTCCGACGACAGGGTGAAAAGCAATCAGCCCCAGCATTTT
- | TRBD1 | TRBJ1-1 | TRBV7-8 | CASSSRGLMNTEAFF | TGTGCCAGCAGCTCCAGGGGGCTAATGAACACTGAAGCTTTCTTT
- | - | TRBJ2-4 | TRBV3-1/TRBV3-2 | CASSGLVENIQYF | TGTGCCAGCAGCGGACTGGTGGAAAACATTCAGTACTTC
- | TRBD1 | TRBJ1-1 | TRBV5-1 | CASSSQGGGGNTEAFF | TGCGCCAGCTCGTCGCAAGGGGGCGGTGGGAACACTGAAGCTTTCTTT
- | - | TRBJ1-1 | TRBV6-5 | CASRFQVNTEAFF | TGTGCCAGCAGATTTCAGGTGAACACTGAAGCTTTCTTT
- | - | TRBJ2-3 | TRBV27 | CASRGAGADTQYF | TGTGCCAGCAGGGGGGCGGGAGCTGATACGCAGTATTTT
- | - | TRBJ1-5 | TRBV11-2 | CASSSTDSNQPQHF | TGTGCCAGCAGCTCGACAGATAGCAATCAGCCCCAGCATTTT
- | TRBD2 | TRBJ2-3 | TRBV19 | CASRVTSGTDTQYF | TGTGCCAGTAGAGTGACTAGCGGCACAGATACGCAGTATTTT
- | - | TRBJ2-3 | TRBV5-5 | CASSLVGGDTQYF | TGTGCCAGCAGCTTGGTAGGGGGAGATACGCAGTATTTT
- | TRBD2 | TRBJ2-1 | TRBV7-2 | CASSLMLAGVAFF | TGTGCCAGCAGCTTAATGCTAGCGGGAGTCGCGTTCTTC
- | - | TRBJ1-6 | TRBV4-1 | CASSQDVGGRGRSYNSPLHF | TGCGCCAGCAGCCAAGATGTTGGGGGGAGGGGAAGGTCCTATAATTCACCCCTCCACTTT
- | - | TRBJ1-1 | TRBV19 | CASSIVSGITEAFF | TGTGCCAGTAGTATAGTGTCCGGGATCACTGAAGCTTTCTTT
- | TRBD1 | TRBJ2-1 | TRBV2 | CASRGTDRGHNEQFF | TGTGCCAGCAGGGGAACGGACAGGGGTCACAATGAGCAGTTCTTC
- | - | TRBJ1-1 | TRBV19 | CASNGGLRLLNTEAFF | TGTGCCTCCAACGGGGGGCTAAGGCTTTTGAACACTGAAGCTTTCTTT
- | TRBD1 | TRBJ2-3 | TRBV24-1 | CATSGGQGAEDTQYF | TGTGCCACCAGTGGAGGGCAGGGGGCAGAAGATACGCAGTATTTT
- | - | TRBJ2-5 | TRBV9 | CASSVNQKETQYF | TGTGCCAGCAGCGTAAATCAGAAGGAGACCCAGTACTTC
- | - | TRBJ2-5 | TRBV18 | CASSPRETQYF | TGTGCCAGCTCACCGAGGGAGACCCAGTACTTC
- | - | TRBJ2-3 | TRBV7-9 | CASSTTRADTQYF | TGTGCCAGCAGCACGACTAGGGCAGATACGCAGTATTTT
- | TRBD1 | TRBJ1-1 | TRBV5-3 | CARSHLQTGGHTEAFF | TGTGCCAGAAGCCACCTCCAGACAGGGGGACACACTGAAGCTTTCTTT
- | TRBD1 | TRBJ2-3 | TRBV18 | CASSPLRTGRKDTQYF | TGTGCCAGCTCACCACTGAGGACAGGGCGCAAAGATACGCAGTATTTT
- | - | TRBJ1-2 | TRBV10-3 | CATYQAGAIGGYTF | TGTGCCACCTACCAGGCGGGGGCGATCGGTGGCTACACCTTC
few | - | TRBJ1-1 | TRBV5-5 | CASSLMSTEAFF | TGTGCCAGCAGTCTAATGAGCACTGAAGCTTTCTTT
- | TRBD1 | TRBJ2-7 | TRBV27 | CASSWTGSEQYF | TGTGCCAGCAGTTGGACAGGGTCCGAGCAGTACTTC